This paragraph covers one TCR beta chain sequence. The antigen is unknown. The data originate from a study of T cell responses to AZD1222 COVID-19 vaccine. General study points: White British ancestry dominated among donors, who included more females, and clonal diversity was possibly underestimated.

Combined were second doses at about 4 or about 12 weeks. CDR3 length: 14 amino acids. CDR1 and CDR2 from the germline V gene are SEHNR and FQNEAQ (reference sequence). The V and J ends lost 1 base and 6 bases respectively, with 12 bases between them. TCRdb keeps only in-frame clones here, not all; method: immunoSEQ multiplex PCR. The data contain 150,000 to 200,000 clones, 90% to 95% of them singletons. This sample comprised peripheral blood, obtained 28 days after the second AZD1222 dose. This clonotype originated in an adult who received the AZD1222 COVID-19 vaccine. The gene calls are TRBV7-9 and TRBJ1-1, with D perhaps TRBD1 (6 bases). CDR3 coding DNA: TGTGCCAGCAGCTTAGGCCTTTCAGGGGCTGAAGCTTTCTTT. This encodes CASSLGLSGAEAFF.